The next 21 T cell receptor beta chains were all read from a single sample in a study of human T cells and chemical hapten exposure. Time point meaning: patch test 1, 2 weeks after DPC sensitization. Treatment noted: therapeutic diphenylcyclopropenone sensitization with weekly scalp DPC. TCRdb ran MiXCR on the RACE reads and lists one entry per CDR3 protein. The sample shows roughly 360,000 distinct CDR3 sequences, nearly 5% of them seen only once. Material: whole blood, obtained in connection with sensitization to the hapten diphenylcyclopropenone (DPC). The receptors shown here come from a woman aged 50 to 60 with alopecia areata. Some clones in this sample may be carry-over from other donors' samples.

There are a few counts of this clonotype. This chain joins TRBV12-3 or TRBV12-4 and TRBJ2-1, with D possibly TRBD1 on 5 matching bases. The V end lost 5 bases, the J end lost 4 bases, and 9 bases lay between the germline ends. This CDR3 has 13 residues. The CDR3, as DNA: TGTGCCAGCAGTCAGGACAATTACAATGAGCAGTTCTTC. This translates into CASSQDNYNEQFF.

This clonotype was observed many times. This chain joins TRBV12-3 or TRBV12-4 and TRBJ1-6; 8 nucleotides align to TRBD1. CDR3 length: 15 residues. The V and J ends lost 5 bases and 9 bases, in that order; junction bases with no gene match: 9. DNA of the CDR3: TGTGCCAGCAGTCCGACAGGGGACGGTGGTTCACCCCTCCACTTT. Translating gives CASSPTGDGGSPLHF.

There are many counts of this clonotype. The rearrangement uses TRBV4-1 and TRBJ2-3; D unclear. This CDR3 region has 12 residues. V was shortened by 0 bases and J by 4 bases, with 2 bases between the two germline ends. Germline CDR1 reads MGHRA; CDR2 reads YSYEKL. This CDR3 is CASSQEPDTQYF. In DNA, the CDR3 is TGCGCCAGCAGCCAAGAACCAGATACGCAGTATTTT.

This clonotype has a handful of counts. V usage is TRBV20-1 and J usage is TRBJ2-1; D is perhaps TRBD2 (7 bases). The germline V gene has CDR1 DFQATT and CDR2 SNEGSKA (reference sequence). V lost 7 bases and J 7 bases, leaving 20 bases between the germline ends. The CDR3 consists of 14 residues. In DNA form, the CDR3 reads TGCAGTGGCCAGCGGGCCAGGGGAGGGAATGAGCAGTTCTTC. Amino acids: CSGQRARGGNEQFF.

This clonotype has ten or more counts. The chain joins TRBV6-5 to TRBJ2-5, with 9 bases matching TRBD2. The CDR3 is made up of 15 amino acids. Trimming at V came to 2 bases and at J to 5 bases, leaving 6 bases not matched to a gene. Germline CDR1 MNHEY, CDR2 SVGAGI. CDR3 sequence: CASSYESGRSETQYF. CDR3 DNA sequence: TGTGCCAGCAGTTACGAAAGCGGGAGGTCTGAGACCCAGTACTTC.

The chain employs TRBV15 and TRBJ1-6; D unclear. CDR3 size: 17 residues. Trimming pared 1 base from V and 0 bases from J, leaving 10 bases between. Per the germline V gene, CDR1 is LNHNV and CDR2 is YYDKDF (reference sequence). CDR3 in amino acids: CATSRARGGSYNSPLHF. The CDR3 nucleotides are TGTGCCACCAGCAGAGCCCGGGGAGGCTCCTATAATTCACCCCTCCACTTT.

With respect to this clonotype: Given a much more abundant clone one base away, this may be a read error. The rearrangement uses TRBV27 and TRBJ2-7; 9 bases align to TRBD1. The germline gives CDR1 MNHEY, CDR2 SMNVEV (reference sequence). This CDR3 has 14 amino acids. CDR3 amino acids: CASSSRTGVGERYF. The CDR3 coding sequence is TGTGCCAGCAGTTCCCGGACAGGGGTAGGCGAGCGGTACTTC.

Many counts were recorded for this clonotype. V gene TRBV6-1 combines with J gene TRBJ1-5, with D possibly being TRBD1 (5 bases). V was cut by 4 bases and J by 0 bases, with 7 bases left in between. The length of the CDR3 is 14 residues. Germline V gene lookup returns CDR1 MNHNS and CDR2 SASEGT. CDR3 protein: CASSVRVSNQPQHF. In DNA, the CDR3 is TGTGCCAGCAGTGTCAGGGTTAGCAATCAGCCCCAGCATTTT.

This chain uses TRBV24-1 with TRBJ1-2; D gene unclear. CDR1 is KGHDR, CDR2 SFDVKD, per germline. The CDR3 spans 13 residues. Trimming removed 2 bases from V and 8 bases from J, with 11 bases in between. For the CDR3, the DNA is TGTGCCACCAGTGATTACGCTTGGGGAGGCTACACCTTC. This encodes CATSDYAWGGYTF.

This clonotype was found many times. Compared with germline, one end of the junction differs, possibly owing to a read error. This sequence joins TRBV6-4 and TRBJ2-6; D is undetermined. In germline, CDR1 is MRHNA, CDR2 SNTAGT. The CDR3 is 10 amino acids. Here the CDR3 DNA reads TGTGCCAGCAGTTACCCCGGCCGAAGGTTC. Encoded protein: CASSYPGRRF.

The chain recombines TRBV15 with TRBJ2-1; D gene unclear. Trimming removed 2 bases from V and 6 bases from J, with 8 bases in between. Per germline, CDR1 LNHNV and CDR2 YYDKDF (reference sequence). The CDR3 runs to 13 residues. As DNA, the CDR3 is TGTGCCACCAGCAGAAGTCCCAGCAATGAGCAGTTCTTC. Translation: CATSRSPSNEQFF.

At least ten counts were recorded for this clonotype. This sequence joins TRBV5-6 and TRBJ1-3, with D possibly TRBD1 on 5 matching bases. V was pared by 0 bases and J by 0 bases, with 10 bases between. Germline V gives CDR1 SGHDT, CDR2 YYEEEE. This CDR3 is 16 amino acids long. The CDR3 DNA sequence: TGTGCCAGCAGCTTGGAGGGGCACCTCTCTGGAAACACCATATATTTT. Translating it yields CASSLEGHLSGNTIYF.

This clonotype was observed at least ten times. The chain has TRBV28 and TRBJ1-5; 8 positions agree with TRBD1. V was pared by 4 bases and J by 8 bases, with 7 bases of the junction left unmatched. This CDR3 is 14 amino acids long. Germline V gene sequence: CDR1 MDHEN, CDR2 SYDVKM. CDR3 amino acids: CASSSGQGREPQHF. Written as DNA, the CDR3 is TGTGCCAGCAGTTCAGGACAGGGCCGGGAGCCCCAGCATTTT. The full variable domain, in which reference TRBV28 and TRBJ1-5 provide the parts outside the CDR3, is DVKVTQSSRYLVKRTGEKVFLECVQDMDHENMFWYRQDPGLGLRLIYFSYDVKMKEKGDIPEGYSVSREKKERFSLILESASTNQTSMYLCASSSGQGREPQHFGDGTRLSIL.

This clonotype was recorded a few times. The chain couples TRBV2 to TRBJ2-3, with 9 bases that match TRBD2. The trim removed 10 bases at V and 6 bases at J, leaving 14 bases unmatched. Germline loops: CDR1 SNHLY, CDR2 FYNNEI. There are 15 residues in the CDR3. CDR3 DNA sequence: TGTGCCACCAGGTCCAGCGGGAGGCCCCAGGATACGCAGTATTTT. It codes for CATRSSGRPQDTQYF.

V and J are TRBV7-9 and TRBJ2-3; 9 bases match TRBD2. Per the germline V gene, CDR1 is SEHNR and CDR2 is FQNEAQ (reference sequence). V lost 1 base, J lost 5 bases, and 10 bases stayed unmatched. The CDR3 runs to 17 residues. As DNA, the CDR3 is TGTGCCAGCAGCTTAGGGGCTAGCGGGATCCGGGAAGATACGCAGTATTTT. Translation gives CASSLGASGIREDTQYF. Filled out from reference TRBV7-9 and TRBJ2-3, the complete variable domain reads DTGVSQNPRHKITKRGQNVTFRCDPISEHNRLYWYRQTLGQGPEFLTYFQNEAQLEKSRLLSDRFSAERPKGSFSTLEIQRTEQGDSAMYLCASSLGASGIREDTQYFGPGTRLTVL.

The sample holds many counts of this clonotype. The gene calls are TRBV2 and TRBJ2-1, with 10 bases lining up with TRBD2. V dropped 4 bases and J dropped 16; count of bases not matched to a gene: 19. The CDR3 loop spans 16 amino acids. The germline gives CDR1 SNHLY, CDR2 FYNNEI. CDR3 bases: TGTGCCAGCAGTGTAGAAACAATACGGGCTAGCGGGAGACAATTCTTC. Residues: CASSVETIRASGRQFF.

CDR3 DNA sequence: TGTGCCAGCAGCTTAGCGGGCCTAGCGGGGGGTTCCCCCTACAATGAGCAGTTCTTC. Encoded protein: CASSLAGLAGGSPYNEQFF. The V call is TRBV7-9, the J call TRBJ2-1, with TRBD2 identical over 11 bases. J was trimmed by 2 bases and V by 0 bases; bases with no gene match: 9. The CDR3 extends over 19 amino acids. The V gene's germline CDR1 is SEHNR and CDR2 FQNEAQ (reference sequence). The full variable domain, with the rest looked up from reference TRBV7-9 and TRBJ2-1, is DTGVSQNPRHKITKRGQNVTFRCDPISEHNRLYWYRQTLGQGPEFLTYFQNEAQLEKSRLLSDRFSAERPKGSFSTLEIQRTEQGDSAMYLCASSLAGLAGGSPYNEQFFGPGTRLTVL.

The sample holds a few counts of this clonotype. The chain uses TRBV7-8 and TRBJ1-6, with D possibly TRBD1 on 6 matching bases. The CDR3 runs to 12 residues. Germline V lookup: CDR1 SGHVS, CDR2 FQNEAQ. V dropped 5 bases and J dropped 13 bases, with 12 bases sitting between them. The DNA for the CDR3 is TGTGCCAGCAGCAACAGGGAAAGGCCCCTCCACTTT. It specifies CASSNRERPLHF.

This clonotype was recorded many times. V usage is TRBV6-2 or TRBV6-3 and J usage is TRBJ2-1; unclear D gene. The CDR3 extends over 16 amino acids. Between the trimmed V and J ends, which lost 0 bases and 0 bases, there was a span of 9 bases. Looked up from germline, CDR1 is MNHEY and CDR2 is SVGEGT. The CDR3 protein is CASSYSVPSSYNEQFF. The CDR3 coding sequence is TGTGCCAGCAGTTACTCGGTCCCTAGCTCCTACAATGAGCAGTTCTTC.

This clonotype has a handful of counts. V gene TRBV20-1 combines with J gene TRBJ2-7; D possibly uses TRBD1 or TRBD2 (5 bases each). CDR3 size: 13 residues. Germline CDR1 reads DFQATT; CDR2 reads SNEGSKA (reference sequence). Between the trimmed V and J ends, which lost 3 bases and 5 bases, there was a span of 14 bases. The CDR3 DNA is TGCAGTGCTAGCGAAAGGGGAGTAGACGAGCAGTACTTC. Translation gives CSASERGVDEQYF.

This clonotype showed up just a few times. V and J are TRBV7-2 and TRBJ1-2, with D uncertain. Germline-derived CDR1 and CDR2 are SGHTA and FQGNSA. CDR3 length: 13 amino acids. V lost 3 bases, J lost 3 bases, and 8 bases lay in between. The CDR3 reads CASSFYSYYGYTF. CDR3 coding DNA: TGTGCCAGCAGCTTTTACAGCTACTATGGCTACACCTTC.